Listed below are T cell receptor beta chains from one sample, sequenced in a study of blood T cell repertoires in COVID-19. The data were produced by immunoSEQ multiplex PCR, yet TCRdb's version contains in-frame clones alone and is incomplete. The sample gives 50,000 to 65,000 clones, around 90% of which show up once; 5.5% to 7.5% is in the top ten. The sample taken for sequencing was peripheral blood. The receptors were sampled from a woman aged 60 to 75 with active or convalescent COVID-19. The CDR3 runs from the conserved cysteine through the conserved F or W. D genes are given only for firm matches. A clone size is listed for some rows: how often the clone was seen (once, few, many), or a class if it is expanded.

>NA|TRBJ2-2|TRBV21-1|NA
CASSKDSGTSGTGELFF
TGTGCCAGCAGCAAAGATTCCGGGACTAGCGGCACCGGGGAGCTGTTTTTT
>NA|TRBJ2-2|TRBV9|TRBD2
CASSVVPSGRKAGELFF
TGTGCCAGCAGCGTAGTACCTAGCGGGAGAAAGGCCGGGGAGCTGTTTTTT
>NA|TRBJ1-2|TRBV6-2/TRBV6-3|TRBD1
CASSWDRSRYPGPANYGYTF
TGTGCCAGCAGTTGGGACAGGTCTAGGTATCCGGGCCCAGCTAACTATGGCTACACCTTC
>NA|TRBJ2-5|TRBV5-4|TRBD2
CASSSVLAGGKTQYF
TGTGCCAGCAGCTCGGTACTAGCGGGAGGGAAGACCCAGTACTTC
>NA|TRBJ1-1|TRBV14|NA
CASSRNRDLEAFF
TGTGCCAGCAGCCGCAACAGGGACCTTGAAGCTTTCTTT
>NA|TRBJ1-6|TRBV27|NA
CASSLQGNSPLHF
TGTGCCAGCAGTTTACAGGGAAACTCACCCCTCCACTTT
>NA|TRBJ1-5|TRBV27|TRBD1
CASSLRYGTGGQPQHF
TGTGCCAGCAGTTTAAGGTACGGGACAGGGGGCCAGCCCCAGCATTTT
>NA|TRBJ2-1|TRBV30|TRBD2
CASWELAGFSSYNEQFF
TGTGCCTCCTGGGAACTAGCGGGTTTTAGCTCCTACAATGAGCAGTTCTTC
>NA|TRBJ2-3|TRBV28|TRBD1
CASASGTASTDTQYF
TGTGCCAGCGCCTCCGGGACAGCTAGCACAGATACGCAGTATTTT
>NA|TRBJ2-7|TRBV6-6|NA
CASRLFGGKDEQYF
TGTGCCAGCAGGCTGTTTGGGGGGAAAGACGAGCAGTACTTC
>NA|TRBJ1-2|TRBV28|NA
CASSPPGERGYTF
TGTGCCAGCAGTCCGCCAGGGGAACGGGGCTACACCTTC
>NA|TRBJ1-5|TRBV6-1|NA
CASSEQVTRQPQHF
TGTGCCAGCAGTGAACAAGTAACGCGTCAGCCCCAGCATTTT
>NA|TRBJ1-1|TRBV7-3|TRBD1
CASSPNRTGRTEAFF
TGTGCCAGCAGCCCAAATCGGACAGGGAGGACTGAAGCTTTCTTT
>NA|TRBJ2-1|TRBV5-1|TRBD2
CASSRAGLAGNNEQFF
TGCGCCAGCAGCCGAGCGGGACTAGCGGGTAACAATGAGCAGTTCTTC
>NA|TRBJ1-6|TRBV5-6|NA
CASSLRRTDNSPLHF
TGTGCCAGCAGCTTGCGCCGGACAGATAATTCACCCCTCCACTTT
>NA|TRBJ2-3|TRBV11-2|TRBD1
CASSPRQGPDTQYF
TGTGCCAGCAGCCCAAGACAGGGACCAGATACGCAGTATTTT
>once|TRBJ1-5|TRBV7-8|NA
CASSFWGDSNQPQHF
TGTGCCAGCAGCTTTTGGGGGGATAGCAATCAGCCCCAGCATTTT
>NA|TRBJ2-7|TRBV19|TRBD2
CASSITGTSVAYEQYF
TGTGCCAGTAGTATAACCGGGACTAGCGTAGCCTACGAGCAGTACTTC
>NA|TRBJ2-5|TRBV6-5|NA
CASSYSPTAQETQYF
TGTGCCAGCAGTTACTCGCCGACAGCACAAGAGACCCAGTACTTC
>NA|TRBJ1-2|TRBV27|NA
CASSLGRERGYTF
TGTGCCAGCAGTTTGGGCAGGGAACGTGGCTACACCTTC
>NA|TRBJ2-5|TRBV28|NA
CASSTPTDQQETQYF
TGTGCCAGCAGTACCCCGACAGACCAACAAGAGACCCAGTACTTC
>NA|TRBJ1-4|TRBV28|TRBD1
CASRSKTGGDKKLFF
TGTGCCAGCAGGTCCAAGACAGGGGGCGATAAAAAACTGTTTTTT
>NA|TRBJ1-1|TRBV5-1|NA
CASSLAANTEAFF
TGCGCCAGCAGCTTAGCGGCGAACACTGAAGCTTTCTTT
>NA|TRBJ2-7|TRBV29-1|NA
CSVETGSGFGEQYF
TGCAGCGTGGAAACCGGGTCTGGTTTCGGCGAGCAGTACTTC
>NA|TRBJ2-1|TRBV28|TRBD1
CASSSTGERPNEQFF
TGTGCCAGCAGTTCGACAGGGGAAAGACCCAATGAGCAGTTCTTC
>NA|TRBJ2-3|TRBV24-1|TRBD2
CATSDPLAGGPDTQYF
TGTGCCACCAGTGACCCCTTAGCGGGAGGCCCAGATACGCAGTATTTT
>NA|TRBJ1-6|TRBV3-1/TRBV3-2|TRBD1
CASSGRQGSSAYNSPLHF
TGTGCCAGCAGCGGACGACAGGGATCCTCGGCCTATAATTCACCCCTCCACTTT
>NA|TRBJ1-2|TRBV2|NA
CASSYRDKSPYGYTF
TGTGCCAGCAGCTACCGGGACAAATCCCCCTATGGCTACACCTTC
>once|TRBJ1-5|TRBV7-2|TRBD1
CASRAGGFSNQPQHF
TGTGCCAGCAGGGCAGGGGGATTTAGCAATCAGCCCCAGCATTTT
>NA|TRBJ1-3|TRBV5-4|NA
CASSLDNERNTIYF
TGTGCCAGCAGCTTGGACAATGAACGAAACACCATATATTTT
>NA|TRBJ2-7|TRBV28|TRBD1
CASSSPLGPDTGASFYEQYF
TGTGCCAGCAGTTCCCCATTGGGACCGGACACAGGGGCGAGTTTCTACGAGCAGTACTTC
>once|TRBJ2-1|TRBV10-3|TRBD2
CAISGLLAEPYNEQFF
TGTGCCATCAGTGGCTTGCTAGCGGAGCCCTACAATGAGCAGTTCTTC
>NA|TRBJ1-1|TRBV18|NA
CASSPLPSPHEAFF
TGTGCCAGCTCACCACTCCCTAGTCCGCATGAAGCTTTCTTT
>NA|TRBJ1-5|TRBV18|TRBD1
CASSLDRAVNQPQHF
TGTGCCAGCTCACTGGACAGGGCGGTCAATCAGCCCCAGCATTTT
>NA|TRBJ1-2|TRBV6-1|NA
CASSDLARGDYGYTF
TGTGCCAGCAGTGACCTTGCCAGGGGCGACTATGGCTACACCTTC
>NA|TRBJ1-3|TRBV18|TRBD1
CASSPGQLTSGNTIYF
TGTGCCAGCTCACCGGGACAGCTGACCTCTGGAAACACCATATATTTT
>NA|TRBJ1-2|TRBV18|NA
CASSPSTGRGEGYTF
TGTGCCAGCTCACCATCAACCGGTCGAGGAGAAGGCTACACCTTC
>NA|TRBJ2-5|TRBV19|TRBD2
CASSIVGRLAGYQETQYF
TGTGCCAGTAGTATTGTTGGAAGGCTAGCGGGGTACCAAGAGACCCAGTACTTC
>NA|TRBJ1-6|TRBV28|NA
CASSTAGAHSPLHF
TGTGCCAGCAGTACCGCAGGGGCCCATTCACCCCTCCACTTT
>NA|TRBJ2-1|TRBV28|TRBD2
CASTPWAGDFNEQFF
TGTGCCAGCACCCCCTGGGCGGGAGATTTCAATGAGCAGTTCTTC
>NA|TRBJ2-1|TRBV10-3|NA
CAISVGGYNEQFF
TGTGCCATCTCAGTGGGAGGCTACAATGAGCAGTTCTTC
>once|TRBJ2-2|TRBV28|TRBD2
CASSFVASGTAGELFF
TGTGCCAGCAGTTTTGTTGCTAGCGGGACGGCCGGGGAGCTGTTTTTT
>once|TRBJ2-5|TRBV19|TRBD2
CASSTSGRKSGVETQYF
TGTGCCAGTAGTACTAGCGGGAGAAAGTCTGGAGTGGAGACCCAGTACTTC
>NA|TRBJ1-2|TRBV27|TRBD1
CASSLIGDRGLASYGYTF
TGTGCCAGCAGTCTGATCGGGGACAGGGGATTAGCTTCCTATGGCTACACCTTC
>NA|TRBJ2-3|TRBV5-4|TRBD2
CASSLMTGGWISTDTQYF
TGTGCCAGCAGCCTCATGACGGGGGGATGGATCAGCACAGATACGCAGTATTTT
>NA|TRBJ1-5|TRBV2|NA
CASSPRGRNQPQHF
TGTGCCAGCAGTCCCCGGGGGAGGAATCAGCCCCAGCATTTT
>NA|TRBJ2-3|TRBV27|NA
CASSLSTDTQYF
TGTGCCAGCAGTCTAAGCACAGATACGCAGTATTTT
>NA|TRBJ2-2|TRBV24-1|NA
CATSDLLAGTGELFF
TGTGCCACCAGTGATTTGTTAGCCGGAACCGGGGAGCTGTTTTTT